These T cell receptor beta chains were read from a single sample in a study of blood T cells in healthy people across ages. TCRdb redid the calling of the 5' RACE reads with MiXCR, one entry per CDR3 protein. Found here are about 780,000 distinct CDR3 sequences, 35% to 50% of them singletons; the top ten hold approximately 18%. The source material was blood. The source of these receptors is a man older than 75 in good health. The CDR3 runs from the conserved cysteine through the conserved F or W.

CDR3 protein	V gene	CDR3 length	J gene
CASSFTGDPGAFF	TRBV7-9	13	TRBJ1-1
CASSVGLAGGTQYF	TRBV13	14	TRBJ2-3
CSAWTLSSYEQYF	TRBV20-1	13	TRBJ2-7
CASRRQKNSYNEQFF	TRBV6-5	15	TRBJ2-1
CSATLQGWGTEAFF	TRBV20-1	14	TRBJ1-1
CASSQNPGSGTGELFF	TRBV7-3	16	TRBJ2-2
CASSPDRVGGKLFF	TRBV27	14	TRBJ1-4
CASSRYAGQGRTGTDTQYF	TRBV7-2	19	TRBJ2-3
CASSLLAGTYNEQYF	TRBV7-9	15	TRBJ2-5
CASSLQGLTRFF	TRBV25-1	12	TRBJ2-1
CSAHRFGGTDTQYF	TRBV20-1	14	TRBJ2-3
CASTSGQQFYEQYF	TRBV28	14	.
CASSLEVGANSPLHF	TRBV5-1	15	TRBJ1-6
CSVRETHYEQYF	TRBV29-1	12	TRBJ2-7
CASSGGLSPGYTF	TRBV7-9	13	TRBJ1-2
CASSQLTSGVSSYNEQFF	TRBV4-2	18	TRBJ2-1
CASSFPGLYEQYF	TRBV28	13	TRBJ2-7
CASSLSPDYEQYF	TRBV7-3	13	TRBJ2-7
CASSLTGGLSTDTQYF	TRBV5-1	16	TRBJ2-3
CASSQRAGVLWNEQFF	TRBV14	16	TRBJ2-1